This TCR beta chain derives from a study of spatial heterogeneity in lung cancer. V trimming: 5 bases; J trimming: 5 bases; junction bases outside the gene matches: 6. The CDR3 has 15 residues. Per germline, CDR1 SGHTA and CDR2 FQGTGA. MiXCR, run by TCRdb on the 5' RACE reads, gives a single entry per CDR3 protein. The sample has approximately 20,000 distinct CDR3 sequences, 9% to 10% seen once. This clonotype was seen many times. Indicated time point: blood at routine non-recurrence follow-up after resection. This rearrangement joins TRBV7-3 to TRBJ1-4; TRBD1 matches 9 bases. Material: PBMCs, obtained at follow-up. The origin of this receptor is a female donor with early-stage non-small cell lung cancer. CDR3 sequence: CASSPGTGRNEKLFF. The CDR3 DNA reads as TGTGCCAGCAGCCCGGGGACAGGGCGGAATGAAAAACTGTTTTTT.